Listed below are T cell receptor beta chains from one sample, sequenced in a study of regulatory T cells in long-lasting Graves disease. One entry per CDR3 protein, called by TCRdb with MiXCR from the multiplex PCR reads. The table records approximately 440,000 distinct CDR3 sequences, 16% of them present only once. A further study also used this sample, focusing on T cells in Graves' hyperthyroidism and ophthalmopathy.

Sequencing was performed on peripheral blood mononuclear cells (PBMCs), taken at new diagnosis, from a patient treated with antithyroid drugs. The source is a middle-aged man with Graves disease. The CDR3 runs from the conserved cysteine through the conserved F or W. The D gene is left open where the match is weak. For some rows the clone size is stated as once, few or many, or as a class when expanded; others skip it.

J: TRBJ2-5; size: .; D: .; V: TRBV7-3; DNA: TGTGCCAGCAGCGGGGGTCAGGCCCAGTACTTC; CDR3: CASSGGQAQYF
J: TRBJ2-2; size: many; D: TRBD1; V: TRBV20-1; DNA: TGCAGTGCTAGCAGGGGGCGCAGGGTCACCGGGGAGCTGTTTTTT; CDR3: CSASRGRRVTGELFF
J: TRBJ2-3; size: many; D: TRBD1; V: TRBV7-9; DNA: TGTGCCAGCAGCGAAAACAGGGGGATAGATACGCAGTATTTT; CDR3: CASSENRGIDTQYF
J: TRBJ1-1; size: many; D: .; V: TRBV2; DNA: TGTGCCAGCAGTGAAGCTCCGGACAGTAAAGCTTTCTTT; CDR3: CASSEAPDSKAFF
J: TRBJ2-5; size: .; D: TRBD2; V: TRBV4-1; DNA: TGCGCCAGCAGCCAAACCGTAGCGGGAAGTGCGGGGGACCAGTACTTC; CDR3: CASSQTVAGSAGDQYF
J: TRBJ1-3; size: .; D: .; V: TRBV18; DNA: TGTGCCAGCACCAGGATCAATCTAAACCCCAACACCATATATTTT; CDR3: CASTRINLNPNTIYF
J: TRBJ2-2; size: few; D: TRBD2; V: TRBV4-1; DNA: TGCGCCAGCAGCCAAGCTAGCGGGATCGCCGGGGAGCTGTTTTTT; CDR3: CASSQASGIAGELFF
J: TRBJ2-5; size: many; D: TRBD1; V: TRBV10-3; DNA: TGTGCCATCAGTGAGTCGGTGACAGGGGGCCCTCGGGAGACCCAGTACTTC; CDR3: CAISESVTGGPRETQYF
J: TRBJ2-7; size: few; D: TRBD2; V: TRBV5-1; DNA: TGCGCCAGCAGCTTGACCCTTTTAGGAGCGGGAGGTTCCCACGAGCAGTACTTC; CDR3: CASSLTLLGAGGSHEQYF
J: TRBJ1-1; size: many; D: TRBD1; V: TRBV27; DNA: TGTGCCAGCAGTTTGACAGGGAAGGGTGAAGCTTTCTTT; CDR3: CASSLTGKGEAFF
J: TRBJ1-1; size: .; D: TRBD1; V: TRBV20-1; DNA: TGCAGTGCGAAGGGGGCTCACACTGAAGCTTTCTTT; CDR3: CSAKGAHTEAFF
J: TRBJ2-7; size: once; D: TRBD1; V: TRBV30; DNA: TGTGCCTGGGCCGGGACAGGGTACTCCTACGATCAGTACTTC; CDR3: CAWAGTGYSYDQYF
J: TRBJ1-1; size: many; D: .; V: TRBV3-1; DNA: TGTGCCAGCAGCCAAGGAGCGGGGGCTGAAGCTTTCTTT; CDR3: CASSQGAGAEAFF
J: TRBJ2-5; size: few; D: TRBD1; V: TRBV18; DNA: TGTGCCAGCTCAGCCTACAGGGGCCTCCAAGAGACCCAGTACTTC; CDR3: CASSAYRGLQETQYF
J: TRBJ1-1; size: many; D: .; V: TRBV28; DNA: TGTGCCAGCAGCTACCACACAGGGACTGGACCTGAAGCTTTCTTT; CDR3: CASSYHTGTGPEAFF
J: TRBJ2-5; size: many; D: .; V: TRBV5-1; DNA: TGCGCCAGCAGCATGGAGGAGACCCAGTACTTC; CDR3: CASSMEETQYF
J: TRBJ1-1; size: .; D: .; V: TRBV18; DNA: TGTGCCAGCTCACCACAAGGGGGTCGGGGACATTGGAACACTGAAGCTTTCTTT; CDR3: CASSPQGGRGHWNTEAFF
J: TRBJ2-5; size: .; D: .; V: TRBV28; DNA: TGTGCCAGCAGTTCCCGGATAAAAGAGACCCAGTACTTC; CDR3: CASSSRIKETQYF
J: TRBJ2-2; size: few; D: TRBD1; V: TRBV19; DNA: TGTGCCAGTAGTCCCCGGACAGGGTCTACCGGGGAGCTGTTTTTT; CDR3: CASSPRTGSTGELFF
J: TRBJ2-7; size: .; D: TRBD2; V: TRBV7-9; DNA: TGTGCCAGCAGCTTAACTAGCGGGAGTTTCTACGAGCAGTACTTC; CDR3: CASSLTSGSFYEQYF
J: TRBJ2-7; size: few; D: .; V: TRBV5-1; DNA: TGCGCCAGCAGCCAGGACCGGGCTGCTTACTTC; CDR3: CASSQDRAAYF
J: TRBJ2-1; size: many; D: .; V: TRBV6-5; DNA: TGTGCCAGCAGTTACTCGACCCTCGCTAATGAGCAGTTCTTC; CDR3: CASSYSTLANEQFF
J: TRBJ2-5; size: many; D: .; V: TRBV11-2; DNA: TGTGCCAGCAGCTTAGGACAGAACCAAGAGACCCAGTACTTC; CDR3: CASSLGQNQETQYF
J: TRBJ2-7; size: many; D: TRBD2; V: TRBV20-1; DNA: TGCAGTGCTAGATTGGAGGCTAGCGGCTACGAGCAGTACTTC; CDR3: CSARLEASGYEQYF
J: TRBJ1-1; size: .; D: .; V: TRBV2; DNA: TGTGCCAGCAGTGAACCTGGACAGCTAGTCTCTGAAGCTTTCTTT; CDR3: CASSEPGQLVSEAFF
J: TRBJ2-2; size: many; D: .; V: TRBV12-3/TRBV12-4; DNA: TGTGCCAGCAGTTTTTGGTTTGGCGGGGAGCTGTTTTTT; CDR3: CASSFWFGGELFF
J: TRBJ1-2; size: many; D: .; V: TRBV24-1; DNA: TGTGCCACCAGTGCTAGGGGTGAGGGCTATGGCTACACCTTC; CDR3: CATSARGEGYGYTF
J: TRBJ1-1; size: few; D: TRBD1; V: TRBV7-9; DNA: TGTGCCAGCAGCTCGACAGGGGAAATTTTGAACACTGAAGCTTTCTTT; CDR3: CASSSTGEILNTEAFF
J: TRBJ2-1; size: .; D: TRBD1; V: TRBV20-1; DNA: TGCAGTGCTAGAGACGCCGGGACAGGGGGCGGTGAGCAGTTCTTC; CDR3: CSARDAGTGGGEQFF
J: TRBJ1-5; size: .; D: .; V: TRBV7-8; DNA: TGTGCCAGCAGCCCAGCTGGGTCTTATCAGCCCCAGCATTTT; CDR3: CASSPAGSYQPQHF
J: TRBJ2-2; size: .; D: .; V: TRBV12-3/TRBV12-4; DNA: TGTGCCAGCAGTTGGGGGGCCGGGGAGCTGTTTTTT; CDR3: CASSWGAGELFF
J: TRBJ2-2; size: few; D: .; V: TRBV10-3; DNA: TGTGCCATGGGGGGCCAGGCCCCCGGGGAGCTGTTTTTT; CDR3: CAMGGQAPGELFF